The 21 T cell receptor beta chains below were found in one sample sequenced in a study of spatial heterogeneity in lung cancer. The time point is: sample taken at primary tumor resection. MiXCR, run by TCRdb on the 5' RACE reads, gives a single entry per CDR3 protein. The sample holds roughly 79,000 distinct CDR3 sequences, under 8.5% seen once. The material was PBMCs, obtained at surgery. These receptors were obtained from a male donor with early-stage non-small cell lung cancer.

This clonotype was seen many times. The V and J genes are TRBV29-1 and TRBJ1-2; tentatively, D is TRBD1 (6 bases). This CDR3 has 12 residues. With 1 base removed from V and 7 bases from J, the gap between germline ends came to 10 bases. The germline CDR1 and CDR2 sequences are SQVTM and ANQGSEA. The CDR3 region is CSVEGGAFGYTF. DNA for the CDR3: TGCAGCGTTGAAGGGGGGGCGTTTGGCTACACCTTC.

This clonotype turned up a few times. The genes are TRBV9 and TRBJ2-7, with 8 bases that match TRBD1. Germline loops: CDR1 SGDLS, CDR2 YYNGEE. The CDR3 runs to 15 residues. V trimming: 0 bases; J trimming: 5 bases; junction bases outside the gene matches: 7. CDR3 bases: TGTGCCAGCAGCGTAGGTCCAGGGGGCATCGACGAGCAGTACTTC. Its protein product is CASSVGPGGIDEQYF. The complete variable domain, with remaining parts taken from reference TRBV9 and TRBJ2-7, reads DSGVTQTPKHLITATGQRVTLRCSPRSGDLSVYWYQQSLDQGLQFLIQYYNGEERAKGNILERFSAQQFPDLHSELNLSSLELGDSALYFCASSVGPGGIDEQYFGPGTRLTVT.

This clonotype was counted only a few times. The chain carries TRBV7-6 and TRBJ2-3, with a tentative D call TRBD2 (5 bases). The CDR3 consists of 15 residues. V lost 8 bases to trimming and J lost 0 bases, with 15 bases between them. CDR1 and CDR2 (germline): SGHVS, FNYEAQ. In DNA form, the CDR3 reads TGTGCCAGCCGCCTAGGCAGCGGCAGCACAGATACGCAGTATTTT. Translating gives CASRLGSGSTDTQYF.

This clonotype has at least ten counts. This chain joins TRBV4-3 and TRBJ2-3; TRBD1 might be the D (6 bases). This CDR3 region has 15 residues. CDR1 is LGHNA and CDR2 is YSLEER in the germline V gene. Trimming left V 1 base short and J 4 bases short, with 12 bases between. CDR3 sequence (DNA): TGCGCCAGCAGCCAAGTACTAGGGGGTGCAGATACGCAGTATTTT. This codes for CASSQVLGGADTQYF.

The chain is built from TRBV4-3 and TRBJ1-1; 7 bases match TRBD1. Germline CDR1 LGHNA, CDR2 YSLEER. The CDR3 loop spans 15 amino acids. The V gene end was trimmed by 3 bases and the J gene end by 1 base; junction bases not matched to a gene: 5. The chain's CDR3 is CASSQTTGPNTEAFF. The CDR3 DNA reads as TGCGCCAGCAGCCAGACGACAGGGCCGAACACTGAAGCTTTCTTT.

A few counts support this clonotype. The V and J genes are TRBV6-5 and TRBJ1-1; maybe TRBD1 (6 bases). Germline-derived CDR1 and CDR2 are MNHEY and SVGAGI. CDR3 length equals 15 residues. The V end was cut by 0 bases, the J end by 7 bases, with 15 bases between. CDR3 nucleotide sequence: TGTGCCAGCAGTTACTCGGGACACACCTTAGATGAAGCTTTCTTT. This encodes CASSYSGHTLDEAFF.

The V and J genes are TRBV6-2 or TRBV6-3 and TRBJ2-7; TRBD2 matches 11 bases. This CDR3 contains 15 residues. Germline trimming cut 6 bases from V and 3 bases from J; bases unmatched to any gene: 7. CDR1 is MNHEY, CDR2 SVGEGT, per germline. The CDR3 DNA is TGTGCCAGCAGCCTAGCGACTAGCGGGATCTACGAGCAGTACTTC. Its translation is CASSLATSGIYEQYF.

In regard to this clonotype: A read error is possible here, since a much larger clone lies one base away. The genes are TRBV6-5 and TRBJ2-7, with D perhaps being TRBD1 or TRBD2 (5 bases each). There are 13 residues in the CDR3. Germline loops: CDR1 MNHEY, CDR2 SVGAGI. In nucleotides, the CDR3 is TGTGCCAACAGTGCCGGGACGCCGTTAGAGCAGTACTTC. Amino acid sequence: CANSAGTPLEQYF.

This clonotype occurred many times. The chain has TRBV9 and TRBJ2-1; unclear D gene. CDR3 length: 13 amino acids. CDR1 and CDR2 (germline): SGDLS, YYNGEE. Trimming took off 0 bases at V and 4 bases at J, with 5 bases between the two ends. The CDR3, as DNA: TGTGCCAGCAGCGTAGGGGTTTACAATGAGCAGTTCTTC. As protein: CASSVGVYNEQFF.

This clonotype occurred many times. V usage is TRBV5-1 and J usage is TRBJ1-1, with TRBD1 matching over 9 bases. The CDR3 runs to 15 residues. The germline gives CDR1 SGHRS, CDR2 YFSETQ. Trimming cost V 4 bases and J 4 bases; bases outside gene matches: 8. The CDR3 spells CASSQQGAGATEAFF. The CDR3, as DNA: TGCGCCAGCAGCCAACAGGGGGCAGGGGCCACTGAAGCTTTCTTT.

This clonotype came up a few times. V and J are TRBV7-9 and TRBJ2-2; D may be TRBD1 (6 bases). The CDR3 sequence is 16 residues long. Trimming removed 1 base at V and 0 bases at J, with 9 bases between. CDR1 and CDR2 from the germline V gene are SEHNR and FQNEAQ (reference sequence). CDR3 amino acids: CASSLDRTANTGELFF. As DNA, the CDR3 is TGTGCCAGCAGCTTAGATCGGACAGCGAACACCGGGGAGCTGTTTTTT.

This clonotype was observed a handful of times. The chain links TRBV30 to TRBJ2-1, with 7 bases that match TRBD1. The germline V gene has CDR1 GTSNPN and CDR2 SVGIG (reference sequence). Losses at the gene ends were 2 bases for V and 0 bases for J; bases not matched to a gene: 7. The CDR3 consists of 16 residues. The CDR3 bases are TGTGCCTGGAGTAGAAGGGGGCGAAGCTCCTACAATGAGCAGTTCTTC. Amino acids: CAWSRRGRSSYNEQFF.

Relative to its sample, this clonotype is medium-sized. The chain joins TRBV29-1 to TRBJ1-2, with D perhaps matching TRBD1 (5 bases). This CDR3 has 14 residues. The germline V gene encodes CDR1 SQVTM and CDR2 ANQGSEA. V lost 0 bases to trimming and J lost 6 bases, with 14 bases between them. CDR3 in DNA: TGCAGCGTTGAAGAGATCAGGGTTGTGGATGGCTACACCTTC. This translates into CSVEEIRVVDGYTF.

The chain employs TRBV7-3 and TRBJ2-3; perhaps TRBD1 as D (5 bases). V lost 5 bases and J lost 0, with 15 bases in between. There are 16 residues in the CDR3. In germline, CDR1 is SGHTA, CDR2 FQGTGA. The CDR3 loop reads CASSPGNRMSTDTQYF. The CDR3 DNA follows: TGTGCCAGCAGCCCCGGAAACAGGATGAGCACAGATACGCAGTATTTT. Full variable domain (remainder filled in from reference TRBV7-3 and TRBJ2-3): GAGVSQTPSNKVTEKGKYVELRCDPISGHTALYWYRQSLGQGPEFLIYFQGTGAADDSGLPNDRFFAVRPEGSVSTLKIQRTERGDSAVYLCASSPGNRMSTDTQYFGPGTRLTVL.

This clonotype was observed a few times. This chain joins TRBV4-1 and TRBJ2-7, with a possible D match to TRBD1 (7 bases). Deletions cut 5 bases from V and 3 bases from J, with 20 bases between. CDR3 length equals 16 residues. Germline V gene lookup returns CDR1 MGHRA and CDR2 YSYEKL. CDR3 in amino acids: CASSSGTVGRYYEQYF. CDR3 in DNA: TGCGCCAGCAGCTCCGGGACAGTGGGGAGGTACTACGAGCAGTACTTC.

This clonotype was counted many times. V usage is TRBV6-5 and J usage is TRBJ2-7; possibly TRBD1 for D (6 bases). CDR1 and CDR2 (germline): MNHEY, SVGAGI. Deletions cut 3 bases from V and 6 bases from J, with 12 bases between. The CDR3 contains 13 residues. The CDR3 sequence: CASSYNRGSEQYF. DNA for the CDR3: TGTGCCAGCAGTTATAATAGGGGGTCCGAGCAGTACTTC.

This clonotype was found many times. The chain is built from TRBV2 and TRBJ1-1, with D maybe TRBD1 (5 bases). Per germline, CDR1 SNHLY and CDR2 FYNNEI. Trimming removed 2 bases from V and 5 bases from J, with 9 bases in between. The CDR3 has 13 amino acids. The CDR3, as DNA: TGTGCCAGCAGTGAACCGGGGGGTACTGAAGCTTTCTTT. Its protein is CASSEPGGTEAFF.

The rearrangement joins TRBV27 to TRBJ2-3; 8 bases fit TRBD1. The ends lost 3 bases at V and 6 bases at J; junction bases unmatched: 8. This CDR3 is 15 amino acids long. The V gene's germline CDR1 is MNHEY and CDR2 SMNVEV (reference sequence). CDR3 DNA: TGTGCCAGCAGTTTTTGGACAGGGACGGAGGATACGCAGTATTTT. Translation gives CASSFWTGTEDTQYF.

The chain recombines TRBV28 with TRBJ2-7; D not certain. V was trimmed by 6 bases and J by 6 bases, leaving 9 bases between them. Germline lookup yields CDR1 MDHEN and CDR2 SYDVKM. The CDR3 spans 11 residues. The chain's CDR3 is CASRRSGEQYF. Here the CDR3 DNA reads TGTGCCAGCAGGCGTTCTGGCGAGCAGTACTTC.

This clonotype was seen only a few times. The CDR3 loop reads CASAPRGATNEKLFF. The CDR3 coding sequence is TGTGCCAGCGCCCCGAGGGGCGCAACTAATGAAAAACTGTTTTTT. This rearrangement joins TRBV12-3 or TRBV12-4 to TRBJ1-4; TRBD1 might be the D (5 bases). The V and J ends lost 8 bases and 0 bases respectively, with 13 bases between them. This CDR3 has 15 residues.

This clonotype was picked up many times. This chain links TRBV28 with TRBJ1-2; unclear D gene. Germline V gives CDR1 MDHEN, CDR2 SYDVKM. The CDR3 runs 13 residues. V lost 4 bases to trimming and J lost 2 bases, with 8 bases between them. CDR3 protein: CASSSSTNYGYTF. The CDR3 coding sequence is TGTGCCAGCAGTTCCTCCACGAACTATGGCTACACCTTC.